The sample holds a few counts of the clone carrying this TCR beta chain. Its target is unknown. This record belongs to a study of T cell repertoires in cytomegalovirus infection. TCRdb recomputed calls from the reads with MiXCR, one row per CDR3 protein. The sample has some 110,000 distinct CDR3 sequences, around 10% seen once. The CDR3 has 14 residues. V dropped 5 bases and J dropped 3; count of bases not matched to a gene: 5. The germline V gene has CDR1 ENHRY and CDR2 SYGVKD. Sequences were obtained from PBMCs, sequenced either directly or after in vitro stimulation (not recorded which). This chain connects TRBV10-3 to TRBJ2-7; TRBD2 agrees at 9 bases. The receptor was isolated from a human donor in good health (CMV status not recorded). Some clones in this sample may be carry-over from other donors' samples. CDR3 bases: TGTGCCATCAGTCCTAGCGGGAAAAACTACGAGCAGTACTTC. Translated, it gives CAISPSGKNYEQYF.